These T cell receptor beta chains were read from a single sample in a study of blood T cell repertoires in COVID-19. Libraries were prepared by immunoSEQ multiplex PCR; TCRdb keeps only in-frame clonotypes and omits some of them. The sample yields 100,000 to 150,000 clones, over 80% seen once. The sequenced sample consisted of peripheral blood. The receptors were gathered from a man aged 35-49 years with active or convalescent COVID-19. CDR3s leave out the opening cysteine and the closing phenylalanine or tryptophan.

v_call: TRBV4-3; j_call: TRBJ2-1; cdr3_aa: ASSQEGQTKSEQF
v_call: TRBV4-1; j_call: TRBJ2-7; cdr3_aa: ASSQDRGDEQY
v_call: TRBV10-2; j_call: TRBJ2-2; cdr3_aa: ASTGRDRATGELF
v_call: TRBV5-1; j_call: TRBJ2-2; cdr3_aa: ASSLNQGGGELF
v_call: TRBV29-1; j_call: TRBJ1-1; cdr3_aa: SVEVRGLRTEAF
v_call: TRBV7-2; j_call: TRBJ2-1; cdr3_aa: ASSPPGTSVGEQF
v_call: TRBV6-5; j_call: TRBJ2-3; cdr3_aa: ASSYGGTGTDTQY
v_call: TRBV3-1/TRBV3-2; j_call: TRBJ2-5; cdr3_aa: ASSQAVETQY
v_call: TRBV4-1; j_call: TRBJ2-1; cdr3_aa: ASSQPGLVYEQF
v_call: TRBV6-2/TRBV6-3; j_call: TRBJ1-1; cdr3_aa: ASSRQGVGTEAF
v_call: TRBV9; j_call: TRBJ1-2; cdr3_aa: ASGGRGYT
v_call: TRBV18; j_call: TRBJ1-1; cdr3_aa: ASSPLGQANTEAF
v_call: TRBV5-1; j_call: TRBJ2-2; cdr3_aa: ASSLATATGELF
v_call: TRBV11-2; j_call: TRBJ2-3; cdr3_aa: ASSSPSQGTDTQY
v_call: TRBV10-3; j_call: TRBJ2-5; cdr3_aa: AIRDRGGTQETQY
v_call: TRBV11-2; j_call: TRBJ1-1; cdr3_aa: ASSSQGATEAF
v_call: TRBV6-5; j_call: TRBJ1-2; cdr3_aa: ASSTRTGSNGYT
v_call: TRBV12-3/TRBV12-4; j_call: TRBJ1-2; cdr3_aa: ASSAGQGYGYT
v_call: TRBV30; j_call: TRBJ1-4; cdr3_aa: ACTPPLDEKLF
v_call: TRBV4-1; j_call: TRBJ2-1; cdr3_aa: ASSGTHETYNEQF
v_call: TRBV11-2; j_call: TRBJ2-2; cdr3_aa: ASSLEGGNTGELF
v_call: TRBV9; j_call: TRBJ2-3; cdr3_aa: ASSVAPGAVTDTQY
v_call: TRBV18; j_call: TRBJ2-1; cdr3_aa: ASSAGRDNEQF
v_call: TRBV7-2; j_call: TRBJ2-7; cdr3_aa: ASSPRQGAYEQY
v_call: TRBV19; j_call: TRBJ2-7; cdr3_aa: ASSHPPTGEWQY